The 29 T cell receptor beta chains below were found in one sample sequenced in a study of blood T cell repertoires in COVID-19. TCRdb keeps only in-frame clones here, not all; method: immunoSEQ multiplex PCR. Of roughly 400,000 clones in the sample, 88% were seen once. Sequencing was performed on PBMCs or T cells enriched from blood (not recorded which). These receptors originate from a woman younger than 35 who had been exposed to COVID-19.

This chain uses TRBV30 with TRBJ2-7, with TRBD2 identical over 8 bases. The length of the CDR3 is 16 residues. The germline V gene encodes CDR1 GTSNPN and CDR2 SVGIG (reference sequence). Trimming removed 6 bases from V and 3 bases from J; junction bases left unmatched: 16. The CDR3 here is CACSWQGSGGFYEQYF. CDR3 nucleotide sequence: TGTGCCTGTTCTTGGCAGGGGTCGGGGGGGTTCTACGAGCAGTACTTC.

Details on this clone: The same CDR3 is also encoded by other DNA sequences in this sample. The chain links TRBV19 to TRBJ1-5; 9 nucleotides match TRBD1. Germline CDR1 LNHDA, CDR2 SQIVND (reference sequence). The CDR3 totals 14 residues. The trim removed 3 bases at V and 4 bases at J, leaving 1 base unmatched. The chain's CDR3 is CASSIGTGNQPQHF. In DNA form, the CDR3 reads TGTGCCAGTAGTATTGGGACAGGGAATCAGCCCCAGCATTTT.

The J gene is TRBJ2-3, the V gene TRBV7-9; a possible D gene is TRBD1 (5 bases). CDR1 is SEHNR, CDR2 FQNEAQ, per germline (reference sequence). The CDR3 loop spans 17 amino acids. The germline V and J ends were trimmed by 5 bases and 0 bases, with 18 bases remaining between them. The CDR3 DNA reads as TGTGCCAGCAGCCTCGGCTTAGGGGAAGGCAGCACAGATACGCAGTATTTT. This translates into CASSLGLGEGSTDTQYF.

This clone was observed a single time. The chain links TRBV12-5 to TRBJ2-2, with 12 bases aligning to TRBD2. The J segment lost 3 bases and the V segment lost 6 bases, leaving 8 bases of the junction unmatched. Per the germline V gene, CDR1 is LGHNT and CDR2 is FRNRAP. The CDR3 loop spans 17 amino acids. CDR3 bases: TGTGCTAGTGGCCCGATACGACTAGCGGGAGACACCGGGGAGCTGTTTTTT. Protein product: CASGPIRLAGDTGELFF.

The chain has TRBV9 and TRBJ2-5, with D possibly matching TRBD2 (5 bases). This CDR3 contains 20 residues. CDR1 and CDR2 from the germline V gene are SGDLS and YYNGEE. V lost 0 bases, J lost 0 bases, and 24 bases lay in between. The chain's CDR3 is CASSVAYGKGGTKYQETQYF. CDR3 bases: TGTGCCAGCAGCGTAGCTTACGGTAAAGGAGGAACAAAGTACCAAGAGACCCAGTACTTC. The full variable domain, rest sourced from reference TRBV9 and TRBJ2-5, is DSGVTQTPKHLITATGQRVTLRCSPRSGDLSVYWYQQSLDQGLQFLIQYYNGEERAKGNILERFSAQQFPDLHSELNLSSLELGDSALYFCASSVAYGKGGTKYQETQYFGPGTRLLVL.

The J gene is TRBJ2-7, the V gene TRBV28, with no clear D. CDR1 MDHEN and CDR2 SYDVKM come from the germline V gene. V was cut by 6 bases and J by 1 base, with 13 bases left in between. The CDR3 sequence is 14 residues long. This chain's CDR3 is CASRTPDISYEQYF. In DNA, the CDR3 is TGTGCCAGCAGAACCCCCGACATTTCCTACGAGCAGTACTTC.

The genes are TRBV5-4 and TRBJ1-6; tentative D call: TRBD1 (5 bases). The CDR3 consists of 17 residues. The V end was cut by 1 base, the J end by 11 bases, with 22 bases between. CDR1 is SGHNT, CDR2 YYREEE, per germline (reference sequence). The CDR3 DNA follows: TGTGCCAGCAGCTTGACAGGCCAGTCCCTAACACCCCCACCCCTCCACTTT. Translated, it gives CASSLTGQSLTPPPLHF.

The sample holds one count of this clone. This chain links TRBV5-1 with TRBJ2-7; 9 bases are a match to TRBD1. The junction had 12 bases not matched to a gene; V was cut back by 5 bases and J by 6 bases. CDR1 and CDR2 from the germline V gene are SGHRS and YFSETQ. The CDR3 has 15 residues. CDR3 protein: CASRPSTGGPGEQYF. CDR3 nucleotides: TGCGCCAGCAGACCATCGACAGGGGGTCCAGGCGAGCAGTACTTC.

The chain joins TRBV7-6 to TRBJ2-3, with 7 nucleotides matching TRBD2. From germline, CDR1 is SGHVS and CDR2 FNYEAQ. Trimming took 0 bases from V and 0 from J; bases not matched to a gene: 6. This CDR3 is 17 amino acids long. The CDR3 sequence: CASSLAPGSGSTDTQYF. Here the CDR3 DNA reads TGTGCCAGCAGCTTAGCTCCGGGTAGCGGGAGCACAGATACGCAGTATTTT.

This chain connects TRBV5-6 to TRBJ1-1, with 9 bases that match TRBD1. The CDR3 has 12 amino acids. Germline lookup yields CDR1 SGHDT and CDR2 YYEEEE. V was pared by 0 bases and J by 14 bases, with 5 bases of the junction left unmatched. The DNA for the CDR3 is TGTGCCAGCAGCTTGGGGACAGGGGCCGCGTTCTTT. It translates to CASSLGTGAAFF.

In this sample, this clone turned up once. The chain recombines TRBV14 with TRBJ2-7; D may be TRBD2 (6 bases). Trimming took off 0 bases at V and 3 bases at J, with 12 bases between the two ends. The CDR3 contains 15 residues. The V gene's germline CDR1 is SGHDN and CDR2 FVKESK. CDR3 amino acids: CASSQDQGLGYEQYF. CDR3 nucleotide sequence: TGTGCCAGCAGCCAAGATCAGGGACTGGGCTACGAGCAGTACTTC. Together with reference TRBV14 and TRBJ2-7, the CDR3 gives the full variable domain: EAGVTQFPSHSVIEKGQTVTLRCDPISGHDNLYWYRRVMGKEIKFLLHFVKESKQDESGMPNNRFLAERTGGTYSTLKVQPAELEDSGVYFCASSQDQGLGYEQYFGPGTRLTVT.

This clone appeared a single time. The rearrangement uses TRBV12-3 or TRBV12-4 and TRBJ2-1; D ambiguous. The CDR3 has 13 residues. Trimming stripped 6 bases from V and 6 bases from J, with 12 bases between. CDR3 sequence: CASSFDTFNEQFF. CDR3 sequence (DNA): TGTGCCAGCAGCTTCGACACATTCAATGAGCAGTTCTTC.

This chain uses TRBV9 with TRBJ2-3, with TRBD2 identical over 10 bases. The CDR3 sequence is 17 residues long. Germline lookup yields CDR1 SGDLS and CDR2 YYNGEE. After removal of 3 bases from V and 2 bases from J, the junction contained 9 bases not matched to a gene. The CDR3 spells CASSGMASGGYTDTQYF. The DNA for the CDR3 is TGTGCCAGCAGCGGGATGGCTAGCGGGGGTTACACAGATACGCAGTATTTT.

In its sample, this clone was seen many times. DNA for the CDR3: TGTGCCAGCAGCTTACAGGGGGCCTATAATTCACCCCTCCACTTT. Translated, it gives CASSLQGAYNSPLHF. J is TRBJ1-6 and V is TRBV5-4; TRBD1 agrees at 8 bases. Germline V lookup: CDR1 SGHNT, CDR2 YYREEE (reference sequence). The J segment lost 2 bases and the V segment lost 2 bases, leaving 0 bases of the junction unmatched. The CDR3 runs to 15 residues.

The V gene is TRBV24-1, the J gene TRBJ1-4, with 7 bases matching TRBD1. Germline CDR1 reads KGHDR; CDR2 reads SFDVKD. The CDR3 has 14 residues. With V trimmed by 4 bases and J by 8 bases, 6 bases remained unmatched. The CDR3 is CATSDPRQGEKLFF. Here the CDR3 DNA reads TGTGCCACCAGTGACCCGAGACAGGGAGAAAAACTGTTTTTT.

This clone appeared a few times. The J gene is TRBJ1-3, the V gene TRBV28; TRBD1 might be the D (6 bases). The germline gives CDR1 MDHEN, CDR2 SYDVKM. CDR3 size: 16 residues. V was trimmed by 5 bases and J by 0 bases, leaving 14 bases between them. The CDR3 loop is CASSPRGSYSGNTIYF. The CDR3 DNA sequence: TGTGCCAGCAGTCCTAGGGGGTCCTACTCTGGAAACACCATATATTTT. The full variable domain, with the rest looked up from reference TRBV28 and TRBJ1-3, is DVKVTQSSRYLVKRTGEKVFLECVQDMDHENMFWYRQDPGLGLRLIYFSYDVKMKEKGDIPEGYSVSREKKERFSLILESASTNQTSMYLCASSPRGSYSGNTIYFGEGSWLTVV.

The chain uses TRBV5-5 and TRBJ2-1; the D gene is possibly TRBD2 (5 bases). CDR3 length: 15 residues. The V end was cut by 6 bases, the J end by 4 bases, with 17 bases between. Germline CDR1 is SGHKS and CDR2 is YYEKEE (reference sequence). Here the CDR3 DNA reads TGTGCCAGCACCTTCGGAGTAGCGATTTACAATGAGCAGTTCTTC. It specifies CASTFGVAIYNEQFF.

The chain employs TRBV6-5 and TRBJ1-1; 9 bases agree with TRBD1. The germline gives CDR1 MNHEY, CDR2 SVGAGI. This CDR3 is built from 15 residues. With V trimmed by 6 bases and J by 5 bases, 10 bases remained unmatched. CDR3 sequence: CASRRTDRGGTEAFF. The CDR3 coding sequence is TGTGCCAGCAGAAGAACGGACAGGGGAGGAACTGAAGCTTTCTTT.

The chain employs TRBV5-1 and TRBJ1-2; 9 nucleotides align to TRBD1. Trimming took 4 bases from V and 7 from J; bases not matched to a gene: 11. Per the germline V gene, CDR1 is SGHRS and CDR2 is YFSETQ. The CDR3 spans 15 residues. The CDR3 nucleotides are TGCGCCAGCAGCATTAGGACAGGGGTGTTTGGTGGCTACACCTTC. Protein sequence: CASSIRTGVFGGYTF.

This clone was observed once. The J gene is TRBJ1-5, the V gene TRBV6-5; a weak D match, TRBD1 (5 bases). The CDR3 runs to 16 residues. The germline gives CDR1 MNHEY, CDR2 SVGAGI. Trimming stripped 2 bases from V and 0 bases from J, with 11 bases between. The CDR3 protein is CASSYTGRGSNQPQHF. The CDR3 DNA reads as TGTGCCAGCAGTTACACCGGGAGGGGTAGCAATCAGCCCCAGCATTTT.

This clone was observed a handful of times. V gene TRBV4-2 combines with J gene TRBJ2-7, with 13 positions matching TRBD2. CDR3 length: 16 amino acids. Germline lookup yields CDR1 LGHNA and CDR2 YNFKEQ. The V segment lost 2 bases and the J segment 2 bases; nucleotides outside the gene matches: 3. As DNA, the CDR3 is TGTGCCAGCAGCCAACCCGGGACTAGCGGGGCCTACGAGCAGTACTTC. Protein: CASSQPGTSGAYEQYF.

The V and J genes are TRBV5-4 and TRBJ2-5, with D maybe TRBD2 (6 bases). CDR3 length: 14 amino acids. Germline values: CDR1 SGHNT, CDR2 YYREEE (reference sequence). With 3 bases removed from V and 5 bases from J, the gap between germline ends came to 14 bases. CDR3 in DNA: TGTGCCAGCAGCTCTAAGGCTAGCGTGGAGACCCAGTACTTC. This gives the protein CASSSKASVETQYF.

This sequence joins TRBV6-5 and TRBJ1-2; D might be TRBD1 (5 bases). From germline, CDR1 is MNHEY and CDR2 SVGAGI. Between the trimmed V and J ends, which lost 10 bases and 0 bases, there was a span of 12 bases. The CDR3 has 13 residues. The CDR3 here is CATHPTANYGYTF. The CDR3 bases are TGTGCCACGCACCCGACAGCTAACTATGGCTACACCTTC.

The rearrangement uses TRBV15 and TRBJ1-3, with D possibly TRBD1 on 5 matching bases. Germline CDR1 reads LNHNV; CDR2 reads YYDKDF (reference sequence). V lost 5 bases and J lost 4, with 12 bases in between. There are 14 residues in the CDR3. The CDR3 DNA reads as TGTGCCACCAGCCCTCGGGGGGAAGGAAACACCATATATTTT. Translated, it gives CATSPRGEGNTIYF.

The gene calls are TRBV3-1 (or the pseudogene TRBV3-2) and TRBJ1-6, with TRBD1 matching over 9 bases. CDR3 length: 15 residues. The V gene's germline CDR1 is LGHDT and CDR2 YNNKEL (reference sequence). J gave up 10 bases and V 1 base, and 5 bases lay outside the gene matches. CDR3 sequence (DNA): TGTGCCAGCAGCCAAGCGGGACAGGGCTTGTCACCCCTCCACTTT. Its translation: CASSQAGQGLSPLHF.

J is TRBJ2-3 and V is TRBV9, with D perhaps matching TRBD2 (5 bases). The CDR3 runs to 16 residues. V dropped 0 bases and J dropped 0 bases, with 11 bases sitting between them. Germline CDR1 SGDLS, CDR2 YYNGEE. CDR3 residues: CASSVASLGSTDTQYF. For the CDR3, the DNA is TGTGCCAGCAGCGTAGCTAGCCTAGGAAGCACAGATACGCAGTATTTT. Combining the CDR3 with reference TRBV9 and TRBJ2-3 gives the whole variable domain DSGVTQTPKHLITATGQRVTLRCSPRSGDLSVYWYQQSLDQGLQFLIQYYNGEERAKGNILERFSAQQFPDLHSELNLSSLELGDSALYFCASSVASLGSTDTQYFGPGTRLTVL.

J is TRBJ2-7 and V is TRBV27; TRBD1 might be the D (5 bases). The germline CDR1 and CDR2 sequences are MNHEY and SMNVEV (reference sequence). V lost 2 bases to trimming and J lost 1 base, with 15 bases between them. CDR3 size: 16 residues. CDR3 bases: TGTGCCAGCAGTTTAAGCCCAGGGCAGTCGTCCTACGAGCAGTACTTC. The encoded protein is CASSLSPGQSSYEQYF.

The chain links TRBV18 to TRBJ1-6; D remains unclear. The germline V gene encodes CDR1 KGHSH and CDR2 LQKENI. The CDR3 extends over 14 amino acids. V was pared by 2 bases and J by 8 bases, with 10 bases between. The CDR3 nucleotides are TGTGCCAGCTCACCAACACTTGAGGATTCACCCCTCCACTTT. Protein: CASSPTLEDSPLHF.

CDR3 coding DNA: TGTGCCACCAAAAGGGGTGGCACCGGGGAGCTGTTTTTT. Translation: CATKRGGTGELFF. The rearrangement uses TRBV15 and TRBJ2-2, with a tentative D call TRBD1 (5 bases). V was clipped by 7 bases and J by 4 bases, with 10 bases between them. Germline V gives CDR1 LNHNV, CDR2 YYDKDF (reference sequence). The CDR3 extends over 13 amino acids.